This T cell receptor beta chain was found in a study of vaccination and CD4 T cells after COVID-19. Study details: Comprising six males and four females, the convalescent participants counted two Hispanic individuals among them. Collection of post-COVID samples occurred a median around 96 days after diagnosis, spanning a range of 35 to 161.

Cultured CD4+ T-cell DNA underwent Oncomine TCR Beta short-read sequencing. TCRdb independently ran MiXCR on the PCR reads; one entry per CDR3 protein. The sample has roughly 20,000 distinct CDR3 sequences; about 60% are singletons. General observations from the study: Vaccine-specific clones in convalescent patients were spike mono-reactive in 304 of 307 cases.

The sample's treatment: roughly 11-day PBMC culture with coronavirus spike peptide pools or control peptides (ViraFEST assay). ViraFEST grew antigen-specific T cells using peptide pools, then sequenced TCRs. Of note for this clonotype: Its matching antigen is unknown.

Germline CDR1 and CDR2: KGHDR and SFDVKD. The CDR3 sequence is 14 residues long. The germline V and J ends were trimmed by 2 bases and 4 bases, with 8 bases remaining between them. The rearrangement links TRBV24-1 to TRBJ1-5; possible D gene TRBD1, 6 bases. The TCR was taken from a human donor who had recovered from COVID-19. Sequenced sample: CD4+ T cells from blood, cultured in vitro. For the CDR3, the DNA is TGTGCCACCAGTGATTGGACAGTAAATCAGCCCCAGCATTTT. This codes for CATSDWTVNQPQHF.